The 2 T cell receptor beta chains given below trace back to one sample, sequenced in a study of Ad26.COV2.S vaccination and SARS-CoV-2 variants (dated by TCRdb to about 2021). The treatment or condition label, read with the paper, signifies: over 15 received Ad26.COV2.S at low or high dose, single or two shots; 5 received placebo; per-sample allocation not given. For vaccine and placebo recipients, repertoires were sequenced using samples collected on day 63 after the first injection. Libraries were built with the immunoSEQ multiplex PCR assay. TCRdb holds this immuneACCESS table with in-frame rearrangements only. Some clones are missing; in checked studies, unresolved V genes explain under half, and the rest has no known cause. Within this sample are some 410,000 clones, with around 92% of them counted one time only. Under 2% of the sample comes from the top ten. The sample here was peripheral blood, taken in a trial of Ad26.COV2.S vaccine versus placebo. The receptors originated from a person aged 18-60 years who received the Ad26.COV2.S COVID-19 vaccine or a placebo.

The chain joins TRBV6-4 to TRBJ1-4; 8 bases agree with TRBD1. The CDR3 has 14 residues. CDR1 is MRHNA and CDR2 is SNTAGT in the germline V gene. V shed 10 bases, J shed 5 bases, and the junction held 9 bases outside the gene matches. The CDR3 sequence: CAIRADRENEKLFF. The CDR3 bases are TGTGCCATAAGGGCGGACAGGGAAAATGAAAAACTGTTTTTT.

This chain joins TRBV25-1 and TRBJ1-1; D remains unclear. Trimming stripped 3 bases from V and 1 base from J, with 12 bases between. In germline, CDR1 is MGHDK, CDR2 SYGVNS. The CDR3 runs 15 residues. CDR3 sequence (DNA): TGTGCCAGCAGTGATTATCGGGCCGGGAACACTGAAGCTTTCTTT. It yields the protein CASSDYRAGNTEAFF.